The text below deals with one TCR beta chain. V dropped 11 bases and J dropped 4; count of bases not matched to a gene: 11. CDR1 MNHNY and CDR2 SVGAGI come from the germline V gene (reference sequence). CDR3 size: 14 residues. This specimen belongs to a study of blood T cell repertoires in COVID-19. In the study overall: The samples span acute and convalescent COVID-19 from the United States, Italy and Spain. T cells, B-cell-depleted T cells, or PBMCs supplied cDNA or gDNA.

Generated by immunoSEQ multiplex PCR, the TCRdb table keeps only in-frame clones and is missing some. The data contain 350,000 or so clones, around 90% of them singletons. The clonotype was recovered from a young man with active or convalescent COVID-19. The sequencing input was peripheral blood. V and J are TRBV6-6 and TRBJ2-7; 10 nucleotides line up with TRBD1. As DNA, the CDR3 is TGTGCCTTAGGGATCCCGGGACAGGGGTACGAGCAGTACTTC. Amino acid sequence: CALGIPGQGYEQYF.